The 23 T cell receptor beta chains below come from one sample, sequenced in a study of metastatic and nonmetastatic thyroid tumors. TCRdb re-analyzed the PCR reads using MiXCR. The data show roughly 83,000 clones, more than 12% seen once. Every patient was untreated before thyroid surgery. Input material: blood. These receptors were collected from a female donor with papillary thyroid cancer or a benign thyroid nodule (not recorded which). Some clones in this sample may be carry-over from other donors' samples.

This clone was seen at least ten times. The chain uses TRBV30 and TRBJ1-3; TRBD1 is a possible D gene (6 bases). Trimming took 2 bases from V and 0 from J, leaving 26 bases between them. The CDR3 consists of 20 residues. Looked up from germline, CDR1 is GTSNPN and CDR2 is SVGIG (reference sequence). The CDR3 is CAWSSWGGQPSPSSGNTIYF. In DNA form, the CDR3 reads TGTGCCTGGAGTTCGTGGGGGGGCCAACCCTCCCCTAGCTCTGGAAACACCATATATTTT.

This clone was counted many times. This chain connects TRBV19 to TRBJ1-2; 9 bases line up with TRBD1. With 8 bases clipped from V and 9 bases from J, the junction kept 7 bases outside the gene matches. Germline CDR1 and CDR2: LNHDA and SQIVND (reference sequence). The CDR3 consists of 12 residues. CDR3 region: CASGGTGMSYTF. The CDR3, as DNA: TGTGCCAGTGGAGGGACAGGGATGAGCTACACCTTC.

Comments on this clone: Just one base apart from a much larger clone, this may be a read error. Here the CDR3 DNA reads TGTGCCAGCAGCCAAGTACCGGTACAGCGCACAGATACGCAGTATTTT. Its translation: CASSQVPVQRTDTQYF. V usage is TRBV4-2 and J usage is TRBJ2-3; the D is unclear. In germline, CDR1 is LGHNA, CDR2 YNFKEQ. V was pared by 1 base and J by 1 base, with 12 bases between. The CDR3 consists of 16 residues.

This clone was seen repeatedly, ten times or more. CDR3 bases: TGTGCCAGCAGCAATTTCGGGTACATGAACACTGAAGCTTTCTTT. Protein product: CASSNFGYMNTEAFF. This chain links TRBV28 with TRBJ1-1, with D hard to call. Trimming took off 6 bases at V and 0 bases at J, with 14 bases between the two ends. CDR3 length: 15 amino acids. In germline, CDR1 is MDHEN, CDR2 SYDVKM.

This clone was found many times. The germline gene is not matched at one end of the junction; a read error may be the cause. In the same sample, other DNA sequences code for this CDR3. This sequence joins TRBV2 and TRBJ2-5; D may match TRBD1 or TRBD2 (7 bases each). The CDR3 covers 13 residues. CDR1 is SNHLY and CDR2 is FYNNEI in the germline V gene. The CDR3 sequence is CARGGPDQETQYF. CDR3 DNA sequence: TGCGCCAGGGGGGGGCCCGACCAAGAGACCCAGTACTTC. The whole variable domain, remainder taken from reference TRBV2 and TRBJ2-5, is EPEVTQTPSHQVTQMGQEVILRCVPISNHLYFYWYRQILGQKVEFLVSFYNNEISEKSEIFDDQFSVERPDGSNFTLKIRSTKLEDSAMYFCARGGPDQETQYFGPGTRLLVL.

This clone turned up a few times. It may be a read error: a sequence one base away is much more abundant. This rearrangement joins TRBV20-1 to TRBJ2-1, with 7 bases identical to TRBD1. The CDR3 contains 12 residues. J was trimmed by 10 bases and V by 4 bases; bases with no gene match: 7. Per the germline V gene, CDR1 is DFQATT and CDR2 is SNEGSKA (reference sequence). The CDR3 protein is CSAKGGPREQFF. In DNA, the CDR3 is TGCAGTGCTAAAGGGGGCCCACGGGAGCAGTTCTTC.

This clone appeared many times. The V and J genes are TRBV18 and TRBJ2-6, with 7 nucleotides matching TRBD1. In germline, CDR1 is KGHSH, CDR2 LQKENI. CDR3 length: 17 amino acids. The ends lost 3 bases at V and 1 base at J; junction bases unmatched: 6. Here the CDR3 DNA reads TGTGCCAGCTCACCGAAGCCAGGGGGATCTGGGGCCAACGTCCTGACTTTC. Its translation: CASSPKPGGSGANVLTF.

This clone appeared many times. V gene TRBV4-2 combines with J gene TRBJ2-5; 12 nucleotides agree with TRBD2. CDR3 length: 17 amino acids. The germline V gene encodes CDR1 LGHNA and CDR2 YNFKEQ. V lost 1 base, J lost 5 bases, and 8 bases stayed unmatched. In DNA form, the CDR3 reads TGTGCCAGCAGCCAAGGGCTAGCGGGGGGGCAGGGGGAGACCCAGTACTTC. It encodes CASSQGLAGGQGETQYF.

In the case of this clone: This may stem from a read error, because a much larger clone lies one nucleotide away. The rearrangement joins TRBV9 to TRBJ2-2; D may match TRBD1 or TRBD2 (5 bases each). Trimming pared 4 bases from V and 4 bases from J, leaving 20 bases between. This CDR3 contains 17 residues. Germline V gene sequence: CDR1 SGDLS, CDR2 YYNGEE. The CDR3 nucleotides are TGTGCCAGCAGCAGAGGGACGTACCGATCGGTCACCGGGGAGCTGTTTTTT. Translation: CASSRGTYRSVTGELFF.

Comments on this clone: A much bigger clone sits one base away, suggesting this may be a read error. V and J are TRBV29-1 and TRBJ2-5, with D possibly matching TRBD2 (5 bases). Germline V gives CDR1 SQVTM, CDR2 ANQGSEA. The CDR3 is made up of 12 amino acids. CDR3 sequence: CSVERGKETRYF. The CDR3 DNA follows: TGCAGCGTTGAAAGAGGGAAAGAGACCCGGTACTTC.

This clone was detected many times. The V gene is TRBV6-2 or TRBV6-3, the J gene TRBJ1-2; 7 bases align to TRBD1. This CDR3 is built from 12 residues. V lost 6 bases, J lost 4 bases, and 2 bases stayed unmatched. Germline V gene sequence: CDR1 MNHEY, CDR2 SVGEGT. Here the CDR3 reads CASSSGGYGYTF. The CDR3 DNA is TGTGCCAGCAGCTCAGGGGGCTATGGCTACACCTTC.

This clone has a count of ten or more. This chain connects TRBV7-3 to TRBJ2-1; 12 nucleotides match TRBD2. CDR1 SGHTA and CDR2 FQGTGA come from the germline V gene. The J segment lost 6 bases and the V segment lost 5 bases, leaving 23 bases of the junction unmatched. The CDR3 contains 21 residues. DNA of the CDR3: TGTGCCAGCAGCCCGCCGACCCTAGCGGGGGGGCTAGCCGCAACGGCCAATGAGCAGTTCTTC. This translates into CASSPPTLAGGLAATANEQFF.

V is TRBV27 and J is TRBJ1-5; D is ambiguous. Per germline, CDR1 MNHEY and CDR2 SMNVEV (reference sequence). There are 14 residues in the CDR3. CDR3 nucleotide sequence: TGTGCAAGAAGTTGTGGCGGATGCAATCAGCCCCAGCATTTT. Protein: CARSCGGCNQPQHF.

This clone appeared a few times. This sequence joins TRBV6-1 and TRBJ1-1; D is uncertain. V was pared by 5 bases and J by 8 bases, with 12 bases between. This CDR3 region has 12 residues. Germline V gene lookup returns CDR1 MNHNS and CDR2 SASEGT. The CDR3 loop is CASSSASREAFF. The CDR3 DNA reads as TGTGCCAGCAGTTCGGCCAGCAGGGAAGCTTTCTTT.

V gene TRBV2 combines with J gene TRBJ2-7, with D hard to call. Germline-derived CDR1 and CDR2 are SNHLY and FYNNEI. Trimming shortened V by 5 bases and J by 9 bases, and 14 bases separated the two germline ends. There are 12 residues in the CDR3. DNA for the CDR3: TGTGCCAGCAGTCAGGCACAGCCAGGGCAGTACTTC. Amino acids: CASSQAQPGQYF.

On this clone itself: This could be a read error, since a much larger clone is one nucleotide away. This chain connects TRBV20-1 to TRBJ2-7; TRBD1 is a possible D gene (5 bases). The CDR3 is 15 amino acids. V was clipped by 6 bases and J by 4 bases, with 22 bases between them. Germline V gene lookup returns CDR1 DFQATT and CDR2 SNEGSKA (reference sequence). The CDR3 is CSALHVTWGKYEQYF. The CDR3 coding sequence is TGCAGTGCCCTTCACGTTACATGGGGCAAGTACGAGCAGTACTTC.

Remarks on this clone: This sequence may be a read error, since a much larger clone differs from it by one base. The genes are TRBV28 and TRBJ1-1; D is undetermined. Germline CDR1 reads MDHEN; CDR2 reads SYDVKM. The length of the CDR3 is 13 residues. In DNA, the CDR3 is TGTGCCAGCAGTCTAGTTTCAAACACTGGAGCTTTCTTT. Residues: CASSLVSNTGAFF.

This clone was detected many times. The V call is TRBV9, the J call TRBJ1-6, with 7 bases fitting TRBD1. The CDR3 is 15 residues long. Unmatched junction bases numbered 7, after V lost 0 bases and J lost 10 bases. CDR1 and CDR2 from the germline V gene are SGDLS and YYNGEE. As DNA, the CDR3 is TGTGCCAGCAGCGTAGGAGAGGGGGCAGGGTCACCCCTCCACTTT. It is translated as CASSVGEGAGSPLHF.

This clone appeared many times. CDR3 in amino acids: CASSQEGSGNTIYF. CDR3 bases: TGTGCCAGCAGCCAAGAGGGCTCTGGAAACACCATATATTTT. The V call is TRBV4-2, the J call TRBJ1-3; no clear D gene. This CDR3 contains 14 residues. Trimming removed 0 bases from V and 0 bases from J, with 3 bases in between. CDR1 LGHNA and CDR2 YNFKEQ come from the germline V gene.

The table lists this clone with a few counts. This may come from a read error, since a much larger clone is one base off. The J gene is TRBJ1-1, the V gene TRBV28; D remains ambiguous. The germline gives CDR1 MDHEN, CDR2 SYDVKM. Trimming removed 10 bases at V and 1 base at J, with 19 bases between. This CDR3 region has 15 residues. The CDR3: CAINQHSAANTEAFF. The CDR3 DNA is TGTGCCATTAACCAACACAGCGCCGCGAACACTGAAGCTTTCTTT.

The sample holds many counts of this clone. The chain employs TRBV9 and TRBJ1-2; the D is unclear. Germline V lookup: CDR1 SGDLS, CDR2 YYNGEE. CDR3 length equals 17 residues. V lost 3 bases, J lost 5 bases, and 23 bases lay in between. CDR3 sequence reads: CASSAAANRPGAYGYTF. The CDR3 region has the DNA TGTGCCAGCAGCGCTGCGGCCAACCGACCGGGCGCTTATGGCTACACCTTC. Filled out from reference TRBV9 and TRBJ1-2, the complete variable domain reads DSGVTQTPKHLITATGQRVTLRCSPRSGDLSVYWYQQSLDQGLQFLIQYYNGEERAKGNILERFSAQQFPDLHSELNLSSLELGDSALYFCASSAAANRPGAYGYTFGSGTRLTVV.

A single count supports this clone. V usage is TRBV4-1 and J usage is TRBJ2-5, with D unresolved. This CDR3 has 12 residues. V was pared by 1 base and J by 4 bases, with 4 bases between. The germline V gene encodes CDR1 MGHRA and CDR2 YSYEKL. CDR3 bases: TGCGCCAGCAGCCAAGTCCGAGAGACCCAGTACTTC. It is translated as CASSQVRETQYF.

The gene calls are TRBV4-2 and TRBJ2-4, with 7 nucleotides matching TRBD2. The V gene end was trimmed by 0 bases and the J gene end by 0 bases; junction bases not matched to a gene: 11. From germline, CDR1 is LGHNA and CDR2 YNFKEQ. The CDR3 extends over 19 amino acids. CDR3 bases: TGTGCCAGCAGCCAAGAGCTAGCGGCGCTAGACCAAGCCAAAAACATTCAGTACTTC. This encodes CASSQELAALDQAKNIQYF.